A selection of T cell receptor beta chains follows, all from one sample in a study of T cells in Graves' hyperthyroidism and ophthalmopathy. TCRdb independently ran MiXCR on the multiplex PCR reads; one entry per CDR3 protein. The sample holds about 480,000 distinct CDR3 sequences; roughly 22% are singletons and the top ten take 45% to 55%. The sequenced sample was blood. The receptors stem from a woman in her 70s with Graves' ophthalmopathy. Both conserved end residues are part of each CDR3. A D gene is named only where the DNA matches it firmly. Clone size, where shown, is once, few, many, or a class for clones that have expanded.

V	J	size	D	CDR3	DNA
TRBV5-8	TRBJ2-2	.	TRBD1	CASSLGTTGGWNTGELFF	TGTGCCAGCAGCTTGGGTACGACAGGGGGCTGGAACACCGGGGAGCTGTTTTTT
TRBV27	TRBJ2-3	many	.	CASSMGTASTDTQYF	TGTGCCAGCAGTATGGGGACGGCTAGCACAGATACGCAGTATTTT
TRBV6-2/TRBV6-3	TRBJ1-5	few	.	CASSYGTFNEPQHF	TGTGCCAGCAGTTATGGGACGTTCAATGAGCCCCAGCATTTT
TRBV12-3/TRBV12-4	TRBJ1-2	.	.	CASSPRGGRAGYNF	TGTGCCAGCAGTCCTCGTGGGGGGCGGGCTGGCTACAACTTC
TRBV5-1	TRBJ2-1	many	TRBD2	CASSLGLAGNNEQFF	TGTGCCAGCAGTTTGGGACTAGCGGGGAACAATGAGCAGTTCTTC
TRBV6-2/TRBV6-3	TRBJ1-4	.	.	CASSYSMIWANEKLFF	TGTGCCAGCAGTTACTCGATGATCTGGGCTAATGAAAAACTGTTTTTT
TRBV7-9	TRBJ2-7	.	TRBD2	CASSLGTSGPKGYEQYF	TGTGCCAGCAGCCTCGGGACTAGCGGACCAAAAGGTTACGAGCAGTACTTC
TRBV20-1	TRBJ1-5	.	TRBD1	CSARLGTGRHQPQHF	TGCAGTGCTAGACTTGGGACAGGGCGGCATCAGCCCCAGCATTTT
TRBV5-1	TRBJ2-3	.	TRBD1	CATHTPGQDSGTQYF	TGCGCCACCCACACACCGGGACAGGACTCCGGTACGCAGTATTTT
TRBV28	TRBJ2-1	many	TRBD2	CASSFGLAVNNEQFF	TGTGCCAGCAGTTTTGGACTAGCGGTTAACAATGAGCAGTTCTTC
TRBV7-9	TRBJ2-7	.	.	CASSPFRATYEQYF	TGTGCCAGCAGCCCCTTCCGGGCCACCTACGAGCAGTACTTC
TRBV3-1	TRBJ1-2	.	TRBD1	CASSQPWTGPSDYGYTF	TGTGCCAGCAGCCAACCCTGGACAGGACCATCGGATTATGGCTACACCTTC
TRBV28	TRBJ2-7	few	.	CASTPGDPYEQYF	TGTGCCAGCACCCCGGGAGACCCCTACGAGCAGTACTTC
TRBV15	TRBJ2-7	.	.	CATSRDRAVSSYEQYF	TGTGCCACCAGCAGAGATAGAGCGGTAAGCTCCTACGAGCAGTACTTC
TRBV25-1	TRBJ1-4	few	.	CASSEYNGGDEKLFF	TGTGCCAGCAGTGAATATAACGGGGGCGATGAAAAACTGTTTTTT
TRBV14	TRBJ2-7	few	.	CASSQDYGEQYF	TGTGCCAGCAGCCAAGATTACGGGGAGCAGTACTTC
TRBV7-9	TRBJ2-5	.	TRBD1	CALGQGAWETQYF	TGTGCCCTCGGACAGGGGGCTTGGGAGACCCAGTACTTC
TRBV6-1	TRBJ1-1	.	TRBD1	CASSKQGGRAEAFF	TGTGCCAGCAGTAAACAGGGGGGTCGGGCTGAAGCTTTCTTT
TRBV7-8	TRBJ2-3	few	TRBD2	CASQNWRLAAPRAAQYF	TGTGCCAGCCAGAATTGGCGACTAGCGGCCCCAAGGGCAGCGCAGTATTTT
TRBV3-1	TRBJ2-7	.	.	CASSELHISYEQYF	TGTGCCAGCAGCGAGCTGCACATCTCCTACGAGCAGTACTTC
TRBV7-2	TRBJ2-3	.	.	CASSLEAETSTDTQYF	TGTGCCAGCAGCTTAGAAGCGGAGACTAGCACAGATACGCAGTATTTT
TRBV15	TRBJ1-1	many	.	CATSSLGDGNTEAFF	TGTGCCACCAGCAGTTTAGGGGACGGAAACACTGAAGCTTTCTTT
TRBV7-2	TRBJ2-3	many	TRBD2	CASSLLAGGPDTQYF	TGTGCCAGCAGCTTGCTAGCGGGAGGGCCAGATACGCAGTATTTT
TRBV7-3	TRBJ2-1	few	.	CASSFLLSSYNEQFF	TGTGCCAGCAGCTTTTTACTGTCCTCCTACAATGAGCAGTTCTTC
TRBV7-2	TRBJ2-7	few	TRBD2	CASSLKSASGTYEQYF	TGTGCCAGCAGCTTAAAGTCTGCTAGCGGGACCTACGAGCAGTACTTC
TRBV29-1	TRBJ2-2	few	TRBD1	CSVGRTGGIGELFF	TGCAGCGTTGGTAGGACAGGCGGTATCGGGGAGCTGTTTTTT
TRBV20-1	TRBJ2-5	.	.	CSARAFKRRLETQYF	TGCAGTGCTAGAGCTTTTAAGCGGAGGCTAGAGACCCAGTACTTC
TRBV7-2	TRBJ2-7	.	.	CASSLSTRGYEQYF	TGTGCCAGCAGCTTAAGTACGCGGGGCTACGAGCAGTACTTC
TRBV2	TRBJ1-4	.	.	CASKMSRWTEKLFF	TGTGCCAGCAAGATGAGTCGCTGGACTGAAAAACTGTTTTTT
TRBV7-3	TRBJ2-3	.	.	CASSLMSTVGMATQYF	TGTGCCAGCAGCTTAATGTCGACAGTGGGCATGGCTACGCAGTATTTT